This T cell receptor (beta chain) was recorded in a study of blood T cell repertoires in COVID-19. Looking at the study overall: Acute and convalescent COVID-19 samples came from the United States, Italy and Spain. T cells, B-cell-depleted T cells, or PBMCs supplied cDNA or gDNA.

CDR1 and CDR2 (germline): MNHEY, SVGAGI. The CDR3 runs to 13 residues. Trimming pared 7 bases from V and 7 bases from J, leaving 14 bases between. Per the study methods: Estimation of nucleated cell counts was performed using reference gene primer amplification. Only in-frame clones appear in the TCRdb table, and some are missing; sequencing was by immunoSEQ multiplex PCR. V and J calls and clone size follow that table, whereas D and trimming were derived from the DNA. This table holds about 190,000 clones, about 85% found once. Sequenced: peripheral blood. The sequence was collected from a man aged 30 to 39 with acute or convalescent COVID-19. This chain links TRBV6-5 with TRBJ2-1; no clear D. CDR3 DNA sequence: TGTGCCAGCATCCTCTCTGAGTGGAATGAGCAGTTCTTC. It codes for CASILSEWNEQFF.